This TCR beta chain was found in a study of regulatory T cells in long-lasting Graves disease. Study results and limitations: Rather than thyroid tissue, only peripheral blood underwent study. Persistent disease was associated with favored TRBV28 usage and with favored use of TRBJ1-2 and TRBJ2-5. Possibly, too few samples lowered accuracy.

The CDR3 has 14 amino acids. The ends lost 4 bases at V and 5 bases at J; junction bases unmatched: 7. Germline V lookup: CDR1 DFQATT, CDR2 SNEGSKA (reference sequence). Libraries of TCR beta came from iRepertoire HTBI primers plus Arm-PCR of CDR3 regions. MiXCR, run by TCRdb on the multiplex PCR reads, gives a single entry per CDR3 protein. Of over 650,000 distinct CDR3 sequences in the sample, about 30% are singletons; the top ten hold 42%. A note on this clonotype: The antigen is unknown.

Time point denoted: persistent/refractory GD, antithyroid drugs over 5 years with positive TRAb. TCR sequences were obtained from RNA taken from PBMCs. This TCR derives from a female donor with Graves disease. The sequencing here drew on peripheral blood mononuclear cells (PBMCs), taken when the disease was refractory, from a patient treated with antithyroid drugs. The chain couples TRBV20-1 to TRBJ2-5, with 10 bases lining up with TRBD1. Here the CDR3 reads CSATTGGEYETQYF. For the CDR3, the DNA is TGCAGTGCTACGACAGGGGGCGAGTATGAGACCCAGTACTTC.